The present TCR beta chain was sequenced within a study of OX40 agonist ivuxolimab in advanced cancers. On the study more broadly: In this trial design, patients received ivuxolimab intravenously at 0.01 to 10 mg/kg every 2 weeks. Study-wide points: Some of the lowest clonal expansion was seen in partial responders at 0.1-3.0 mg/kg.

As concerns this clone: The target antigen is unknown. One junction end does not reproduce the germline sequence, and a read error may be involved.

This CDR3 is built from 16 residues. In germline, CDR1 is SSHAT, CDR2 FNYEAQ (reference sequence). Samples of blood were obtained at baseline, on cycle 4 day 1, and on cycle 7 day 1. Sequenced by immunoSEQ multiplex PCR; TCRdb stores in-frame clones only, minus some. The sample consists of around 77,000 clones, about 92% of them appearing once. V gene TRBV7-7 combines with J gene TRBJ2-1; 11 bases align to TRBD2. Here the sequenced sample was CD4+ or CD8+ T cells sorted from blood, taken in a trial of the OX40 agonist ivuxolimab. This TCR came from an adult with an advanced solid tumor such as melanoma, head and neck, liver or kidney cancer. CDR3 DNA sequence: TGTGCTAGCAGCCCAACTAGCGGGAGCTCCTACAATGAGCAGTTCTTC. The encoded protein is CASSPTSGSSYNEQFF.